Each of the 7 T cell receptor beta chains below was sequenced from the same sample in a study of cytomegalovirus exposure and HLA in healthy donors. A multiplex PCR was run with 60 Vbeta primers and 13 Jbeta primers. Clones were sequenced by immunoSEQ multiplex PCR, and TCRdb holds only the in-frame ones, with some missing. This sample has under 150,000 clones, with about 61% found just once. The source material was PBMCs. The receptors were sampled from a middle-aged woman in good health and CMV-seronegative.

The V and J genes are TRBV11-1 and TRBJ2-1; TRBD2 aligns across 13 bases. This CDR3 has 15 amino acids. Germline lookup yields CDR1 SGHAT and CDR2 FQDESV (reference sequence). The ends lost 4 bases at V and 10 bases at J; junction bases unmatched: 7. CDR3 bases: TGTGCCAGCAGCTCTGGACTAGCGGGGGAAGGGGAGCAGTTCTTC. Translation: CASSSGLAGEGEQFF.

The V and J genes are TRBV9 and TRBJ2-5; 11 bases map to TRBD2. Germline V gives CDR1 SGDLS, CDR2 YYNGEE. With V trimmed by 4 bases and J by 4 bases, 6 bases remained unmatched. This CDR3 contains 15 residues. The CDR3 bases are TGTGCCAGCAGCACCCCTAGCGGGGGGTCAGAGACCCAGTACTTC. Translation gives CASSTPSGGSETQYF.

This sequence joins TRBV7-8 and TRBJ1-5; tentative D call: TRBD1 (6 bases). Germline loops: CDR1 SGHVS, CDR2 FQNEAQ. V was shortened by 5 bases and J by 2 bases, with 16 bases between the two germline ends. The CDR3 has 16 amino acids. The CDR3 protein is CASSAQGLGGNQPQHF. For the CDR3, the DNA is TGTGCCAGCAGCGCGCAGGGGTTGGGAGGCAATCAGCCCCAGCATTTT. Full variable domain (outside the CDR3, taken from reference TRBV7-8 and TRBJ1-5): GAGVSQSPRYKVAKRGQDVALRCDPISGHVSLFWYQQALGQGPEFLTYFQNEAQLDKSGLPSDRFFAERPEGSVSTLKIQRTQQEDSAVYLCASSAQGLGGNQPQHFGDGTRLSIL.

This chain uses TRBV6-5 with TRBJ1-5; TRBD1 matches at 7 bases. This CDR3 has 13 amino acids. The V gene end was trimmed by 5 bases and the J gene end by 4 bases; junction bases not matched to a gene: 2. Looked up from germline, CDR1 is MNHEY and CDR2 is SVGAGI. Here the CDR3 DNA reads TGTGCCAGCAGTCAGGACAGGAATCAGCCCCAGCATTTT. This translates into CASSQDRNQPQHF.

The genes are TRBV27 and TRBJ2-2, with 9 nucleotides matching TRBD2. CDR3 size: 16 residues. Germline CDR1 MNHEY, CDR2 SMNVEV (reference sequence). V was clipped by 5 bases and J by 3 bases; unmatched bases: 7. For the CDR3, the DNA is TGTGCCAGCAGTCCCTCTAGCGGGGTATACACCGGGGAGCTGTTTTTT. Encoded protein: CASSPSSGVYTGELFF.

J is TRBJ2-7 and V is TRBV6-6; 8 bases are a match to TRBD2. Germline-derived CDR1 and CDR2 are MNHNY and SVGAGI (reference sequence). The CDR3 is 15 amino acids. Germline trimming cut 2 bases from V and 4 bases from J; bases unmatched to any gene: 7. This chain's CDR3 is CASSYGLAREYEQYF. The CDR3, as DNA: TGTGCCAGCAGTTACGGACTAGCCAGAGAATACGAGCAGTACTTC.

V is TRBV4-2 and J is TRBJ2-5, with TRBD2 matching over 9 bases. Germline CDR1 and CDR2: LGHNA and YNFKEQ. The CDR3 contains 14 residues. V dropped 1 base and J dropped 7; count of bases not matched to a gene: 4. CDR3 in DNA: TGTGCCAGCAGCCAAGTTGGGACTAGCAGGACCCAGTACTTC. Its protein is CASSQVGTSRTQYF.